The clone carrying this TCR beta chain occurred many times. Its antigen is unknown. Via MiXCR, TCRdb re-called the multiplex PCR reads, giving one row per CDR3 protein. The sample holds 60,000 to 70,000 distinct CDR3 sequences, 57% seen once. This entry is derived from a study of breast tumors, draining lymph nodes, adjacent tissues. This CDR3 comprises 15 residues. V was pared by 2 bases and J by 5 bases, with 2 bases of the junction left unmatched. Germline CDR1 is MDHEN and CDR2 is SYDVKM. Overall study findings and caveats: Luminal-like breast cancer showed significantly higher tumor–nontumor repertoire similarity than basal-like.

This sequence originates from a female donor with breast cancer. Some clones in this sample may be carry-over from other donors' samples. What was sequenced was breast tumor tissue. This chain links TRBV28 with TRBJ1-4; 10 nucleotides match TRBD1. The CDR3 DNA is TGTGCCAGCAGTTTAAAGGGACAGGGGAATGAAAAACTGTTTTTT. It specifies CASSLKGQGNEKLFF.